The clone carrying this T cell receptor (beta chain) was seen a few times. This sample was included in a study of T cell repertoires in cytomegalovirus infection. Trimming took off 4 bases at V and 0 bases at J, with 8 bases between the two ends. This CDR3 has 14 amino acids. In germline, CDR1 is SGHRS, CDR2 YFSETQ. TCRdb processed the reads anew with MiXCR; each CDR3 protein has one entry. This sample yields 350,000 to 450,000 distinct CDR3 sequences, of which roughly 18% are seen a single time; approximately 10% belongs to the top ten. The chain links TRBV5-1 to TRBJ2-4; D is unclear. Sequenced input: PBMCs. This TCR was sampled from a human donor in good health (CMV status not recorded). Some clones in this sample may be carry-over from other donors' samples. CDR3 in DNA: TGCGCCAGCAGCCTAGAGATAGCCAAAAACATTCAGTACTTC. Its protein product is CASSLEIAKNIQYF. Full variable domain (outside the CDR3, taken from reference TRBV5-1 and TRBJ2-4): KAGVTQTPRYLIKTRGQQVTLSCSPISGHRSVSWYQQTPGQGLQFLFEYFSETQRNKGNFPGRFSGRQFSNSRSEMNVSTLELGDSALYLCASSLEIAKNIQYFGAGTRLSVL.